The 30 T cell receptor beta chains reported below all come from one sample, sequenced in a study of blood T cell repertoires in COVID-19. Sequenced by immunoSEQ multiplex PCR; TCRdb stores in-frame clones only, minus some. The sample consists of about 52,000 clones, approximately 85% of them appearing once. Sequenced: peripheral blood. These receptors were taken from a human donor in a cohort sampled during active COVID-19.

The V gene is TRBV18, the J gene TRBJ1-2; D possibly corresponds to TRBD1 (5 bases). The V gene lost 5 bases and the J gene lost 6 bases, with 16 bases spanning the gap. This CDR3 is 14 amino acids long. Germline CDR1 and CDR2: KGHSH and LQKENI. The CDR3 spells CASSSDVAGNGYTF. CDR3 sequence (DNA): TGTGCCAGCTCATCTGACGTGGCAGGGAATGGCTACACCTTC.

The V and J genes are TRBV19 and TRBJ2-2; a possible D gene is TRBD2 (6 bases). CDR1 LNHDA and CDR2 SQIVND come from the germline V gene (reference sequence). V lost 6 bases and J 1 base, leaving 15 bases between the germline ends. The CDR3 extends over 16 amino acids. CDR3 nucleotide sequence: TGTGCCAGTAGCCGGGCGGGGACCGAGAACACCGGGGAGCTGTTTTTT. Translated, it gives CASSRAGTENTGELFF.

This sequence joins TRBV3-1 (or the pseudogene TRBV3-2) and TRBJ2-1; 8 nucleotides match TRBD1. The CDR3 has 15 amino acids. From germline, CDR1 is LGHDT and CDR2 YNNKEL (reference sequence). V shed 7 bases, J shed 7 bases, and the junction held 12 bases outside the gene matches. The CDR3 DNA reads as TGTGCCAGCAACTTTCACGGACAGGGTGGGAATGAGCAGTTCTTC. Protein: CASNFHGQGGNEQFF.

The CDR3 DNA is TGTGCCATCAGGTCCGGGACAGGGAAAGAGGACACTGAAGCTTTCTTT. This codes for CAIRSGTGKEDTEAFF. This rearrangement joins TRBV10-3 to TRBJ1-1; 9 bases line up with TRBD1. The CDR3 is 16 amino acids. Germline V gives CDR1 ENHRY, CDR2 SYGVKD. The junction had 11 bases not matched to a gene; V was cut back by 6 bases and J by 3 bases.

V and J are TRBV9 and TRBJ1-3; D perhaps matches TRBD1 (6 bases). Trimming shortened V by 3 bases and J by 0 bases, and 13 bases separated the two germline ends. Looked up from germline, CDR1 is SGDLS and CDR2 is YYNGEE. The CDR3 is made up of 16 amino acids. CDR3 loop: CASSARSGASGNTIYF. The CDR3 bases are TGTGCCAGCAGCGCGCGTTCAGGGGCCTCTGGAAACACCATATATTTT.

This chain connects TRBV30 to TRBJ1-2, with a weak D call TRBD1 (6 bases). This CDR3 contains 13 residues. Germline CDR1 reads GTSNPN; CDR2 reads SVGIG (reference sequence). Trimming cost V 3 bases and J 2 bases, with 10 bases left between them. This CDR3 is CAWRADRNYGYTF. The CDR3 bases are TGTGCCTGGAGAGCCGACAGGAACTATGGCTACACCTTC. The full variable domain, with the rest looked up from reference TRBV30 and TRBJ1-2, is SQTIHQWPATLVQPVGSPLSLECTVEGTSNPNLYWYRQAAGRGLQLLFYSVGIGQISSEVPQNLSASRPQDRQFILSSKKLLLSDSGFYLCAWRADRNYGYTFGSGTRLTVV.

This chain links TRBV11-2 with TRBJ1-2, with D hard to call. Trimming pared 5 bases from V and 8 bases from J, leaving 9 bases between. The CDR3 is 11 residues long. The V gene's germline CDR1 is SGHAT and CDR2 FQNNGV. The CDR3 region is CASSVLLGYTF. The CDR3 DNA reads TGTGCCAGCAGCGTACTCTTAGGCTACACCTTC.

The rearrangement joins TRBV3-1 (or the pseudogene TRBV3-2) to TRBJ2-5, with D possibly matching TRBD1 (6 bases). Germline CDR1 LGHDT, CDR2 YNNKEL (reference sequence). Trimming stripped 4 bases from V and 2 bases from J, with 14 bases between. CDR3 length: 15 amino acids. In nucleotides, the CDR3 is TGTGCCAGCAGCCCTATTCATGGACAGCAAGAGACCCAGTACTTC. It is translated as CASSPIHGQQETQYF.

The chain is built from TRBV6-5 and TRBJ1-6; D gene unclear. The CDR3 sequence is 15 residues long. The V end was cut by 0 bases, the J end by 8 bases, with 11 bases between. Germline V gene lookup returns CDR1 MNHEY and CDR2 SVGAGI. The CDR3 region has the DNA TGTGCCAGCAGTTACTCGCCCGGGGAACATTCACCCCTCCACTTT. The encoded protein is CASSYSPGEHSPLHF.

The rearrangement links TRBV12-3 or TRBV12-4 to TRBJ1-1, with TRBD1 matching 7 bases. The CDR3 contains 13 residues. V shed 5 bases, J shed 6 bases, and the junction held 6 bases outside the gene matches. The CDR3 DNA is TGTGCCAGCAGTGCTGACAGGGTGTCTGAAGCTTTCTTT. It yields the protein CASSADRVSEAFF.

CDR3 amino acids: CASRHQTGGGYGYTF. The CDR3 bases are TGTGCCAGCAGGCATCAGACAGGGGGCGGCTATGGCTACACCTTC. V gene TRBV6-6 combines with J gene TRBJ1-2; TRBD1 aligns across 10 bases. Trimming cost V 6 bases and J 4 bases; bases outside gene matches: 8. Germline values: CDR1 MNHNY, CDR2 SVGAGI (reference sequence). The CDR3 spans 15 residues.

The chain recombines TRBV6-5 with TRBJ1-1, with D perhaps matching TRBD1 (6 bases). Trimming cost V 8 bases and J 2 bases, with 12 bases left between them. Germline V gene sequence: CDR1 MNHEY, CDR2 SVGAGI. The CDR3 spans 13 residues. DNA for the CDR3: TGTGCCAGCCGACCAGGGGCCAACACTGAAGCTTTCTTT. It specifies CASRPGANTEAFF.

This clone has only a few counts. The rearrangement joins TRBV19 to TRBJ2-1; 9 nucleotides line up with TRBD1. The germline gives CDR1 LNHDA, CDR2 SQIVND (reference sequence). The ends lost 4 bases at V and 6 bases at J; junction bases unmatched: 1. CDR3 size: 13 residues. The CDR3 here is CASSRQGVNEQFF. In DNA form, the CDR3 reads TGTGCCAGTAGTAGACAGGGGGTCAATGAGCAGTTCTTC.

The DNA for the CDR3 is TGTGCCACCCTCCGGGGAGGGGAAAGGAACACCGGGGAGCTGTTTTTT. As protein: CATLRGGERNTGELFF. The gene calls are TRBV5-4 and TRBJ2-2, with 7 bases identical to TRBD2. Looked up from germline, CDR1 is SGHNT and CDR2 is YYREEE (reference sequence). This CDR3 region has 16 residues. The V gene end was trimmed by 9 bases and the J gene end by 1 base; junction bases not matched to a gene: 12. Full variable domain (remainder filled in from reference TRBV5-4 and TRBJ2-2): ETGVTQSPTHLIKTRGQQVTLRCSSQSGHNTVSWYQQALGQGPQFIFQYYREEENGRGNFPPRFSGLQFPNYSSELNVNALELDDSALYLCATLRGGERNTGELFFGEGSRLTVL.

J is TRBJ2-3 and V is TRBV5-6; 8 nucleotides line up with TRBD2. Germline trimming cut 1 base from V and 1 base from J; bases unmatched to any gene: 5. This CDR3 region has 16 residues. Germline CDR1 is SGHDT and CDR2 is YYEEEE. CDR3 DNA: TGTGCCAGCAGCTTGTATCGGGGGGGAGGCACAGATACGCAGTATTTT. It translates to CASSLYRGGGTDTQYF.

This chain connects TRBV5-1 to TRBJ2-1, with 9 nucleotides matching TRBD2. This CDR3 spans 16 amino acids. Germline CDR1 reads SGHRS; CDR2 reads YFSETQ. J lost 7 bases, V lost 4 bases, and 12 bases had no gene match. The CDR3 protein is CASSLKAGGGINEQFF. In DNA form, the CDR3 reads TGCGCCAGCAGCCTTAAGGCGGGAGGGGGTATAAATGAGCAGTTCTTC. The whole variable domain, filled in from reference TRBV5-1 and TRBJ2-1, reads KAGVTQTPRYLIKTRGQQVTLSCSPISGHRSVSWYQQTPGQGLQFLFEYFSETQRNKGNFPGRFSGRQFSNSRSEMNVSTLELGDSALYLCASSLKAGGGINEQFFGPGTRLTVL.

This clone appeared a few times. The chain combines TRBV6-5 with TRBJ1-6; 9 bases map to TRBD1. The CDR3 length is 14 residues. Per the germline V gene, CDR1 is MNHEY and CDR2 is SVGAGI. J gave up 7 bases and V 6 bases, and 4 bases lay outside the gene matches. CDR3 coding DNA: TGTGCCAGCAGGGCCGGGACAGGGAATTCACCCCTCCACTTT. Encoded protein: CASRAGTGNSPLHF.

The rearrangement links TRBV28 to TRBJ2-7; 8 bases are a match to TRBD1. This CDR3 comprises 15 residues. CDR1 and CDR2 from the germline V gene are MDHEN and SYDVKM. Germline trimming cut 5 bases from V and 1 base from J; bases unmatched to any gene: 7. CDR3 residues: CASSPGGLPSYEQYF. CDR3 DNA: TGTGCCAGCAGTCCAGGGGGCCTACCGTCCTACGAGCAGTACTTC.

This chain uses TRBV7-6 with TRBJ2-7, with D unclear. The CDR3 sequence is 13 residues long. The germline V gene has CDR1 SGHVS and CDR2 FNYEAQ. V gave up 3 bases and J gave up 1 base, with 7 bases separating them. The CDR3 nucleotides read TGTGCCAGCAGCTTTGGAGCTTCCTACGAGCAGTACTTC. It codes for CASSFGASYEQYF.

The V gene is TRBV2, the J gene TRBJ1-6; tentatively, D is TRBD1 (5 bases). The ends were cut back, 8 bases at V and 2 bases at J, with 13 bases in the middle. Germline V gene lookup returns CDR1 SNHLY and CDR2 FYNNEI. The CDR3 has 15 residues. The CDR3: CASATTGPYNSPLHF. In DNA form, the CDR3 reads TGTGCCAGCGCCACCACAGGTCCCTATAATTCACCCCTCCACTTT.

This clone was counted a few times. This chain uses TRBV12-5 with TRBJ1-1; possibly TRBD1 for D (5 bases). V gave up 0 bases and J gave up 9 bases, with 14 bases separating them. Germline V CDR1 and CDR2: LGHNT, FRNRAP. This CDR3 is 14 amino acids long. This chain's CDR3 is CASGLVPQGFKAFF. The CDR3 nucleotides are TGTGCTAGTGGTTTGGTGCCCCAGGGTTTCAAAGCTTTCTTT.

This sequence joins TRBV5-1 and TRBJ2-1; D possibly corresponds to TRBD1 (8 bases). Trimming pared 4 bases from V and 7 bases from J, leaving 21 bases between. CDR3 length: 16 amino acids. Germline V lookup: CDR1 SGHRS, CDR2 YFSETQ. The CDR3 loop reads CASSPQGAGVGNEQFF. In DNA form, the CDR3 reads TGCGCCAGCAGCCCCCAGGGGGCGGGAGTAGGAAATGAGCAGTTCTTC.

This chain links TRBV27 with TRBJ2-3; perhaps TRBD1 as D (5 bases). Trimming left V 3 bases short and J 8 bases short, with 15 bases between. This CDR3 is built from 14 residues. Looked up from germline, CDR1 is MNHEY and CDR2 is SMNVEV (reference sequence). The DNA for the CDR3 is TGTGCCAGCAGTTTCCGGCAGGGCTTGGGTACGCAGTATTTT. Its translation: CASSFRQGLGTQYF.

The chain carries TRBV2 and TRBJ1-5; 12 bases match TRBD1. From germline, CDR1 is SNHLY and CDR2 FYNNEI. V dropped 5 bases and J dropped 6; count of bases not matched to a gene: 8. CDR3 size: 16 residues. The CDR3 bases are TGTGCCAGCAGTCTAGGGGACAGGGGGCAGGGTCAGCCCCAGCATTTT. The encoded protein is CASSLGDRGQGQPQHF.

The rearrangement links TRBV10-3 to TRBJ1-2; D is unresolved. The germline CDR1 and CDR2 sequences are ENHRY and SYGVKD. The V and J ends lost 0 bases and 4 bases respectively, with 6 bases between them. The CDR3 runs 13 residues. The CDR3 DNA reads as TGTGCCATCAGTGAGTCCGAAGCCTATGGCTACACCTTC. Amino acids: CAISESEAYGYTF.

The chain uses TRBV30 and TRBJ2-7; 13 nucleotides line up with TRBD2. V lost 3 bases and J lost 0; bases outside the gene matches: 5. The germline CDR1 and CDR2 sequences are GTSNPN and SVGIG (reference sequence). This CDR3 has 16 residues. The CDR3: CAWRRRTSGSSYEQYF. The CDR3, as DNA: TGTGCCTGGAGACGGCGGACTAGCGGGAGCTCCTACGAGCAGTACTTC.

V is TRBV7-3 and J is TRBJ2-6, with TRBD2 identical over 7 bases. CDR1 SGHTA and CDR2 FQGTGA come from the germline V gene. V lost 3 bases, J lost 10 bases, and 3 bases stayed unmatched. This CDR3 contains 13 residues. The CDR3 DNA reads TGTGCCAGCAGCTTTAACGGGGGGAACGTCCTGACTTTC. Encoded protein: CASSFNGGNVLTF.

This clone is a singleton in its sample. This chain joins TRBV7-6 and TRBJ2-1; the match to TRBD2 covers 9 bases. Germline CDR1 SGHVS, CDR2 FNYEAQ. The CDR3 contains 15 residues. With V trimmed by 1 base and J by 10 bases, 8 bases remained unmatched. The CDR3 nucleotides read TGTGCCAGCAGCTTAGAAGCGGGAGGCGTCGGGGAGCAGTTCTTC. It translates to CASSLEAGGVGEQFF.

This clone came up once. This chain uses TRBV25-1 with TRBJ1-3; tentatively, D is TRBD1 (5 bases). Germline values: CDR1 MGHDK, CDR2 SYGVNS. With 1 base removed from V and 3 bases from J, the gap between germline ends came to 19 bases. The CDR3 has 18 residues. CDR3 nucleotides: TGTGCCAGCAGTGAATTGGGGACGCAAGCGCGGGGTGGAAACACCATATATTTT. It codes for CASSELGTQARGGNTIYF.

V gene TRBV28 combines with J gene TRBJ1-1; 9 bases agree with TRBD1. The CDR3 is 14 residues long. Germline V gene sequence: CDR1 MDHEN, CDR2 SYDVKM. The J segment lost 6 bases and the V segment lost 7 bases, leaving 9 bases of the junction unmatched. The CDR3 DNA is TGTGCCAGCACCCTAACACAGGGGGCCTCTGAAGCTTTCTTT. Its translation is CASTLTQGASEAFF.